The 24 T cell receptor beta chains given below trace back to one sample, sequenced in a study of T cell repertoires in cytomegalovirus infection. TCRdb re-derived calls from the reads in MiXCR, one entry per CDR3 protein. The repertoire includes some 180,000 distinct CDR3 sequences, about 20% of them detected once, and less than 3% sits in the top ten. Sequenced material: PBMCs. The receptors were sampled from a human donor in good health (CMV status not recorded). Some clones in this sample may be carry-over from other donors' samples.

V usage is TRBV6-5 and J usage is TRBJ1-6; TRBD1 is a possible D gene (6 bases). The CDR3 sequence is 14 residues long. V was shortened by 2 bases and J by 7 bases, with 9 bases between the two germline ends. Germline assignment: CDR1 MNHEY and CDR2 SVGAGI. CDR3: CASSYLGQNSPLHF. CDR3 coding DNA: TGTGCCAGCAGTTACCTGGGACAAAATTCACCCCTCCACTTT.

The sample holds many counts of this clonotype. The rearrangement links TRBV7-2 to TRBJ2-3, with D tentatively TRBD1 (5 bases). Trimming left V 5 bases short and J 0 bases short, with 12 bases between. Germline V gene data show CDR1 as SGHTA and CDR2 as FQGNSA. The CDR3 consists of 15 residues. The CDR3 sequence is CASSLGQSSTDTQYF. The DNA for the CDR3 is TGTGCCAGCAGCCTGGGGCAGTCTAGCACAGATACGCAGTATTTT.

This clonotype was seen a few times. The chain joins TRBV19 to TRBJ1-4; D is ambiguous. CDR3 length: 13 residues. The germline V gene has CDR1 LNHDA and CDR2 SQIVND (reference sequence). V shed 11 bases and J shed 1 base, with 11 bases lying between them. CDR3 DNA: TGTGCCGCTAGAAAGGGAACTAATGAAAAACTGTTTTTT. Its translation is CAARKGTNEKLFF.

The V call is TRBV15, the J call TRBJ2-1; D perhaps matches TRBD1 (7 bases). The V gene lost 2 bases and the J gene lost 6 bases, with 11 bases spanning the gap. The CDR3 runs 14 residues. Germline V lookup: CDR1 LNHNV, CDR2 YYDKDF (reference sequence). The CDR3 here is CATSRNQGGNEQFF. CDR3 bases: TGTGCCACCAGCAGAAACCAGGGGGGCAATGAGCAGTTCTTC.

This clonotype was seen more than once but under ten times. The chain recombines TRBV5-1 with TRBJ1-1; 9 nucleotides line up with TRBD1. V shed 0 bases, J shed 3 bases, and the junction held 3 bases outside the gene matches. The germline gives CDR1 SGHRS, CDR2 YFSETQ. This CDR3 spans 15 amino acids. Here the CDR3 reads CASSLDRGRDTEAFF. The CDR3 DNA follows: TGCGCCAGCAGCTTGGACAGGGGGCGAGACACTGAAGCTTTCTTT.

This clonotype was detected many times. V and J are TRBV6-1 and TRBJ2-7; TRBD1 agrees at 8 bases. V was pared by 6 bases and J by 3 bases, with 10 bases of the junction left unmatched. There are 15 residues in the CDR3. CDR1 is MNHNS, CDR2 SASEGT, per germline. CDR3 coding DNA: TGTGCCAGCAGAAGAGGACAGGGTGATTTCTACGAGCAGTACTTC. Protein product: CASRRGQGDFYEQYF.

This clonotype occurred many times. The chain employs TRBV11-2 and TRBJ2-7, with TRBD2 matching over 7 bases. The CDR3 sequence is 14 residues long. From germline, CDR1 is SGHAT and CDR2 FQNNGV. The V segment lost 5 bases and the J segment 2 bases; nucleotides outside the gene matches: 6. CDR3 nucleotide sequence: TGTGCCAGCAGCCCGGGGGAGGGGACCTACGAGCAGTACTTC. This encodes CASSPGEGTYEQYF.

In its sample, this clonotype was seen many times. J is TRBJ2-3 and V is TRBV12-5; tentative D call: TRBD1 (8 bases). V was clipped by 6 bases and J by 3 bases, with 16 bases between them. Per the germline V gene, CDR1 is LGHNT and CDR2 is FRNRAP. This CDR3 spans 15 amino acids. CDR3 sequence reads: CASGTGQGGTDTQYF. CDR3 DNA sequence: TGTGCTAGTGGCACAGGACAGGGAGGGACAGATACGCAGTATTTT.

The V gene is TRBV7-2, the J gene TRBJ2-2, with 14 bases aligning to TRBD2. The CDR3 extends over 18 amino acids. Looked up from germline, CDR1 is SGHTA and CDR2 is FQGNSA. V shed 0 bases and J 1 base; nucleotides not matched to a gene: 1. The CDR3 nucleotides are TGTGCCAGCAGCTTAGCGGGACTAGCGGGAGTGAACACCGGGGAGCTGTTTTTT. Amino acids: CASSLAGLAGVNTGELFF.

This chain joins TRBV11-2 and TRBJ1-1; no reliable D call. The CDR3 is made up of 16 amino acids. V lost 1 base to trimming and J lost 1 base, with 13 bases between them. The germline V gene has CDR1 SGHAT and CDR2 FQNNGV. The CDR3 coding sequence is TGTGCCAGCAGCTTAGCACGGGCCATTCCGAACACTGAAGCTTTCTTT. This gives the protein CASSLARAIPNTEAFF.

The chain carries TRBV6-2 or TRBV6-3 and TRBJ2-2; no clear D gene. The germline CDR1 and CDR2 sequences are MNHEY and SVGEGT. Trimming shortened V by 2 bases and J by 0 bases, and 4 bases separated the two germline ends. CDR3 length: 14 residues. CDR3 region: CASSYAANTGELFF. The CDR3 bases are TGTGCCAGCAGTTACGCAGCGAACACCGGGGAGCTGTTTTTT.

This clonotype was detected ten times or more. V usage is TRBV7-9 and J usage is TRBJ2-7, with 7 bases aligning to TRBD1. CDR3 length: 15 residues. CDR1 and CDR2 from the germline V gene are SEHNR and FQNEAQ (reference sequence). V shed 4 bases and J 2 bases; nucleotides not matched to a gene: 8. The CDR3 DNA is TGTGCCAGCAGCTCGGGGACAGTTCGGACCTACGAGCAGTACTTC. Translated: CASSSGTVRTYEQYF.

This clonotype has just a few counts. The chain joins TRBV6-2 or TRBV6-3 to TRBJ2-7; the D is unclear. V lost 6 bases and J 3 bases, leaving 12 bases between the germline ends. The CDR3 contains 13 residues. The germline CDR1 and CDR2 sequences are MNHEY and SVGEGT. The chain's CDR3 is CASSSRGFYEQYF. In DNA form, the CDR3 reads TGTGCCAGCAGCTCTCGAGGATTCTACGAGCAGTACTTC.

This clonotype appeared many times. The V and J genes are TRBV7-2 and TRBJ2-3; D gene ambiguous. V was shortened by 2 bases and J by 2 bases, with 8 bases between the two germline ends. CDR1 and CDR2 (germline): SGHTA, FQGNSA. The CDR3 totals 14 residues. The CDR3: CASSLPGHTDTQYF. CDR3 DNA: TGTGCCAGCAGCTTACCAGGCCACACAGATACGCAGTATTTT.

Turning to this clonotype: Germline is not matched at one junction end, which may reflect a read error. The rearrangement uses TRBV25-1 and TRBJ1-4, with D maybe TRBD1 (5 bases). Germline V gene lookup returns CDR1 MGHDK and CDR2 SYGVNS. The CDR3 has 14 residues. The CDR3 DNA follows: TGTGCCAGCAGTGCCGAGGGACCGGTTGAAAAACTGTCTTTT. Translation: CASSAEGPVEKLSF.

The chain employs TRBV2 and TRBJ2-7; D may be TRBD2 (5 bases). Trimming stripped 2 bases from V and 2 bases from J, with 7 bases between. Germline V gene sequence: CDR1 SNHLY, CDR2 FYNNEI. The CDR3 is 13 amino acids. Written as DNA, the CDR3 is TGTGCCAGCAGTGAAAGCGGACCCTACGAGCAGTACTTC. Translating gives CASSESGPYEQYF.

This sequence joins TRBV11-2 and TRBJ1-6, with 8 bases that match TRBD1. The trim removed 4 bases at V and 2 bases at J, leaving 7 bases unmatched. The germline V gene encodes CDR1 SGHAT and CDR2 FQNNGV. The CDR3 is 17 amino acids. CDR3 sequence reads: CASSSGGPSTYNSPLHF. DNA of the CDR3: TGTGCCAGCAGCTCAGGGGGCCCGAGCACCTATAATTCACCCCTCCACTTT.

Ten or more counts support this clonotype. This chain links TRBV7-6 with TRBJ1-1; D ambiguous. This CDR3 is built from 14 residues. Between the trimmed V and J ends, which lost 5 bases and 2 bases, there was a span of 12 bases. The germline V gene encodes CDR1 SGHVS and CDR2 FNYEAQ. CDR3 region: CASSAYLPNTEAFF. CDR3 DNA sequence: TGTGCCAGCAGCGCATATCTCCCTAACACTGAAGCTTTCTTT.

The chain has TRBV12-3 or TRBV12-4 and TRBJ1-5, with TRBD1 matching over 9 bases. The CDR3 contains 16 residues. V gave up 6 bases and J gave up 0 bases; unmatched junction bases: 6. The chain's CDR3 is CASRAGQGYSNQPQHF. In DNA, the CDR3 is TGTGCCAGCAGGGCGGGACAGGGATATAGCAATCAGCCCCAGCATTTT.

The gene calls are TRBV12-3 or TRBV12-4 and TRBJ1-1; D gene ambiguous. This CDR3 contains 13 residues. Between the trimmed V and J ends, which lost 7 bases and 4 bases, there was a span of 13 bases. CDR3 in amino acids: CASNRGSGTEAFF. The CDR3 DNA sequence: TGTGCCAGCAACCGAGGGAGCGGCACTGAAGCTTTCTTT.

This clonotype was recorded many times. CDR3 protein: CASSERELDIQYF. The CDR3 DNA is TGTGCCAGCAGTGAGCGGGAGCTGGACATTCAGTACTTC. The chain couples TRBV6-2 or TRBV6-3 to TRBJ2-4; 8 bases align to TRBD2. The CDR3 runs to 13 residues. CDR1 is MNHEY and CDR2 is SVGEGT in the germline V gene. Trimming cost V 5 bases and J 8 bases; bases outside gene matches: 5.

This clonotype was seen a few times. The rearrangement joins TRBV7-8 to TRBJ2-2; TRBD1 is a possible D gene (5 bases). The CDR3 sequence is 13 residues long. Germline lookup yields CDR1 SGHVS and CDR2 FQNEAQ. The V end was cut by 2 bases, the J end by 6 bases, with 7 bases between. CDR3 amino acids: CASSLRGSGELFF. CDR3 DNA sequence: TGTGCCAGCAGCTTAAGGGGATCCGGGGAGCTGTTTTTT.

This clonotype was counted only a few times. The chain has TRBV4-2 and TRBJ2-1; D gene unclear. Germline V gives CDR1 LGHNA, CDR2 YNFKEQ. The CDR3 runs 15 residues. V lost 0 bases to trimming and J lost 4 bases, with 10 bases between them. For the CDR3, the DNA is TGTGCCAGCAGCCAAGATTTTGTGGGGTACAATGAGCAGTTCTTC. Translated: CASSQDFVGYNEQFF.

This clonotype has just a few counts. V gene TRBV12-5 combines with J gene TRBJ2-5; the D is unclear. This CDR3 spans 12 amino acids. The germline CDR1 and CDR2 sequences are LGHNT and FRNRAP. Between the trimmed V and J ends, which lost 0 bases and 5 bases, there was a span of 4 bases. The CDR3 region is CASGLVLETQYF. The CDR3 nucleotides read TGTGCTAGTGGTTTGGTCTTGGAGACCCAGTACTTC.